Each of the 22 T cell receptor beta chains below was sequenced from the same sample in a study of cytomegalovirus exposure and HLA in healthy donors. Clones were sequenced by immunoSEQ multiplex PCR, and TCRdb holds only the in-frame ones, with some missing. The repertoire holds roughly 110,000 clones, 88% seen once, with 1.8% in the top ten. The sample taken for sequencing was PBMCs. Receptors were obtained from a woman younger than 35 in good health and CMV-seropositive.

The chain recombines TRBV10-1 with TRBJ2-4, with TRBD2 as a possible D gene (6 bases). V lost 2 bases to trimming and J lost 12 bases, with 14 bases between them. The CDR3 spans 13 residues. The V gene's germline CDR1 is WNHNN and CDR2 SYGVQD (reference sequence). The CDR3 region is CASSETGGVPQYF. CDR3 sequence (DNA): TGCGCCAGCAGTGAGACCGGGGGAGTCCCTCAGTACTTC.

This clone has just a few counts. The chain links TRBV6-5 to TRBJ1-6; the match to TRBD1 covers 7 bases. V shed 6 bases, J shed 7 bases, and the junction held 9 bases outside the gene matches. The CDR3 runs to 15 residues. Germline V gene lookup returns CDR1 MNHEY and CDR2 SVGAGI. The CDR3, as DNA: TGTGCCAGCAGGGGGTTTGGACAGGAGAATTCACCCCTCCACTTT. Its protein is CASRGFGQENSPLHF.

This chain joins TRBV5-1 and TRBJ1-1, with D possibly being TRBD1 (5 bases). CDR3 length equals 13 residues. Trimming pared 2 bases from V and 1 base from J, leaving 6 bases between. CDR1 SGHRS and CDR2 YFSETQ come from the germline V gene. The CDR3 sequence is CASSFGGNTEAFF. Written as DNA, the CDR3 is TGCGCCAGCAGCTTCGGGGGGAACACTGAAGCTTTCTTT.

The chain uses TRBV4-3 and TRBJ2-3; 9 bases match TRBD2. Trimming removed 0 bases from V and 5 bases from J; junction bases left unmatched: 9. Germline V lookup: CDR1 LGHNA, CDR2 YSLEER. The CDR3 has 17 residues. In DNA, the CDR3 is TGCGCCAGCAGCCAAGATCATGCGAGACTAGCGGAAGATACGCAGTATTTT. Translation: CASSQDHARLAEDTQYF.

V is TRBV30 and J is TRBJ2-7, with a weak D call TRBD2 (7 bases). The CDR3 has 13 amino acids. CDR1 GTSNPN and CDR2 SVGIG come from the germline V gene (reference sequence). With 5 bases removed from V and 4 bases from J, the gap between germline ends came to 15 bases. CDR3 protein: CAWLGGQVYEQYV. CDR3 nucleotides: TGTGCCTGGTTGGGGGGGCAAGTGTACGAGCAGTACGTC.

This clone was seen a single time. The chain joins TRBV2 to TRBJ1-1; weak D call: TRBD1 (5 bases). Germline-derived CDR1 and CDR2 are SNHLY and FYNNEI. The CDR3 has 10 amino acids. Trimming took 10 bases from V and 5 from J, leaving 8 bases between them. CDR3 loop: CATRGTEAFF. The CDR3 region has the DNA TGTGCCACCCGGGGGACTGAAGCTTTCTTT.

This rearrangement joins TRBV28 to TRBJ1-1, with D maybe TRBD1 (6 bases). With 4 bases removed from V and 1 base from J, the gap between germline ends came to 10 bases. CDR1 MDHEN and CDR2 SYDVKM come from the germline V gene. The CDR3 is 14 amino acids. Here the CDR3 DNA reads TGTGCCAGCAGTTCAACAGGGCAGAACACTGAAGCTTTCTTT. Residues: CASSSTGQNTEAFF. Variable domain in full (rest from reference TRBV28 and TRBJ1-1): DVKVTQSSRYLVKRTGEKVFLECVQDMDHENMFWYRQDPGLGLRLIYFSYDVKMKEKGDIPEGYSVSREKKERFSLILESASTNQTSMYLCASSSTGQNTEAFFGQGTRLTVV.

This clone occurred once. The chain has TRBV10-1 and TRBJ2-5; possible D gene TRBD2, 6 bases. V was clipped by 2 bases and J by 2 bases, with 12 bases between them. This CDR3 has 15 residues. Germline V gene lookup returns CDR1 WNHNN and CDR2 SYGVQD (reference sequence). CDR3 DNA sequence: TGCGCCAGCAGTGAGCAGGCAGGACTACAAGAGACCCAGTACTTC. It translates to CASSEQAGLQETQYF.

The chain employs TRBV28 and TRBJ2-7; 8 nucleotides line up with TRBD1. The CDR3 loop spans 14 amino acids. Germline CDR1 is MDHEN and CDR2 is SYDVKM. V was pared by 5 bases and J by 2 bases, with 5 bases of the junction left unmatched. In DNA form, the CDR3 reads TGTGCCAGCAGTAGACAGGGGCGTACCTACGAGCAGTACTTC. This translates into CASSRQGRTYEQYF.

The CDR3 region has the DNA TGTGCCAGCAGCTCGCCCGGGACAGCCCAAGAGACCCAGTACTTC. Protein: CASSSPGTAQETQYF. The rearrangement uses TRBV7-6 and TRBJ2-5; 7 bases are shared with TRBD1. The V segment lost 4 bases and the J segment 1 base; nucleotides outside the gene matches: 6. Germline CDR1 and CDR2: SGHVS and FNYEAQ. The CDR3 sequence is 15 residues long.

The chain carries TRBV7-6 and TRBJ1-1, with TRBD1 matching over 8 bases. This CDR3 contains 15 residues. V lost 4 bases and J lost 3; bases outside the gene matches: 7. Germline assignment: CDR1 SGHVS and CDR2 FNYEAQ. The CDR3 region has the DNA TGTGCCAGCAGCTACGACAGGGGATTTCACACTGAAGCTTTCTTT. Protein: CASSYDRGFHTEAFF.

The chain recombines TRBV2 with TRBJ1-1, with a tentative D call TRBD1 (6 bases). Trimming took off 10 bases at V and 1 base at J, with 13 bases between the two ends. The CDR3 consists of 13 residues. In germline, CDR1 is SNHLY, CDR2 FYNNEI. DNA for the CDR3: TGTGCCACCCTCAGGGGTGCGAACACTGAAGCTTTCTTT. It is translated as CATLRGANTEAFF.

CDR3: CASSGDSPSSYEQYF. The CDR3 bases are TGTGCCAGCAGTGGGGACAGTCCTAGCTCCTACGAGCAGTACTTC. J is TRBJ2-7 and V is TRBV28; TRBD1 aligns across 7 bases. The V and J ends lost 5 bases and 0 bases, in that order; junction bases with no gene match: 7. The CDR3 runs 15 residues. From germline, CDR1 is MDHEN and CDR2 SYDVKM.

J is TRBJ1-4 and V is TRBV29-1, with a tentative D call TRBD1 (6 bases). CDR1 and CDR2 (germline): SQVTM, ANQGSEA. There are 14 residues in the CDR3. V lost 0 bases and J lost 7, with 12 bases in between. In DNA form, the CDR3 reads TGCAGCGTTGAAGATCTTTCAGGGGTTGAAAAACTGTTTTTT. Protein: CSVEDLSGVEKLFF.

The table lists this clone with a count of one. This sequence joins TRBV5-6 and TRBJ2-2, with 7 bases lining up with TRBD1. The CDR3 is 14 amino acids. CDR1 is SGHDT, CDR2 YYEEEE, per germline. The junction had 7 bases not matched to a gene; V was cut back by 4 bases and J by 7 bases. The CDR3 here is CASSMTGKVGELFF. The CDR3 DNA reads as TGTGCCAGCAGCATGACAGGGAAGGTCGGGGAGCTGTTTTTT. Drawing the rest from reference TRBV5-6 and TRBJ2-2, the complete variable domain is DAGVTQSPTHLIKTRGQQVTLRCSPKSGHDTVSWYQQALGQGPQFIFQYYEEEERQRGNFPDRFSGHQFPNYSSELNVNALLLGDSALYLCASSMTGKVGELFFGEGSRLTVL.

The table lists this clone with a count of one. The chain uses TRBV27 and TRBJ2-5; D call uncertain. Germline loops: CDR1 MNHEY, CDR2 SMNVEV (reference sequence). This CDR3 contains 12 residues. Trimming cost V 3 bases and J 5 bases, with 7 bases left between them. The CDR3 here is CASSLSGETQYF. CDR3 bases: TGTGCCAGCAGTTTGAGTGGTGAGACCCAGTACTTC.

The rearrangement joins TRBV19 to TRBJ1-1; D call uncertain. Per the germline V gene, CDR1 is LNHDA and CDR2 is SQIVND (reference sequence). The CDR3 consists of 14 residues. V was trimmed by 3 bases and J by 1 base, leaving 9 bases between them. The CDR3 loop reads CASSIHGKNTEAFF. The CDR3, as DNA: TGTGCCAGTAGTATCCACGGGAAGAACACTGAAGCTTTCTTT.

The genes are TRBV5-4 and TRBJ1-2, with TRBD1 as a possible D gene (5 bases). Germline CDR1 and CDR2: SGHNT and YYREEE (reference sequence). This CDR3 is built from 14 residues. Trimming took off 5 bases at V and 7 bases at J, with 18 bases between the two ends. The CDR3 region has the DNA TGTGCCAGCAGTTCGCCCGACAGCGGGCGTGGCTACACCTTC. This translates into CASSSPDSGRGYTF.

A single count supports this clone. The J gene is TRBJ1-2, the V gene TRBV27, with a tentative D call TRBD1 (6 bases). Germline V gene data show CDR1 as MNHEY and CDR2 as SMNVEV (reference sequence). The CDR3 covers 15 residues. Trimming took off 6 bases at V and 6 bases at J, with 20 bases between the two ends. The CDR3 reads CASSANPGHPNGYTF. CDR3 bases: TGTGCCAGCAGCGCTAATCCGGGACACCCTAATGGCTACACCTTC.

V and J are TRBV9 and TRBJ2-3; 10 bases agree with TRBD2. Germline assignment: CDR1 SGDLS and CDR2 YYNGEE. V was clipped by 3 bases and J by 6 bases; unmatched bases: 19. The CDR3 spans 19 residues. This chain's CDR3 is CASSATEGRAGGSWDTQYF. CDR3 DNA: TGTGCCAGCAGCGCGACGGAAGGGCGAGCGGGGGGGAGCTGGGATACGCAGTATTTT.

CDR3 nucleotide sequence: TGTGCCAGCAGCTTGGCGACAGGGGCGCTCACCGGGGAGCTGTTTTTT. This encodes CASSLATGALTGELFF. The chain joins TRBV5-5 to TRBJ2-2; 8 positions match TRBD1. The CDR3 extends over 16 amino acids. V was clipped by 0 bases and J by 4 bases; unmatched bases: 5. Germline CDR1 is SGHKS and CDR2 is YYEKEE (reference sequence). The complete variable domain, with remaining parts taken from reference TRBV5-5 and TRBJ2-2, reads DAGVTQSPTHLIKTRGQQVTLRCSPISGHKSVSWYQQVLGQGPQFIFQYYEKEERGRGNFPDRFSARQFPNYSSELNVNALLLGDSALYLCASSLATGALTGELFFGEGSRLTVL.

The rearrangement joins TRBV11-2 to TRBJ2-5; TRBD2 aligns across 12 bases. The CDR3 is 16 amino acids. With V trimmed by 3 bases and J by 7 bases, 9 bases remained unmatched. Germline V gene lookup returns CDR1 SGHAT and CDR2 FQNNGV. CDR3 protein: CASSFRASGGDGTQYF. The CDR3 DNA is TGTGCCAGCAGCTTTAGGGCTAGCGGGGGGGATGGGACCCAGTACTTC.